This TCR beta chain was sequenced in a study of CD8+CD57+ T cells in acquired aplastic anemia. Study-level points and caveats: Patients and controls had CD8+ Simpson's diversity values that were not significantly distinct.

Trimming removed 3 bases at V and 4 bases at J, with 9 bases between. CDR3 size: 12 residues. Germline V gene data show CDR1 as SQVTM and CDR2 as ANQGSEA. As concerns this clonotype: What it binds is unknown.

Profiling of TCR beta VDJ combinations and CDR3 sequences used genomic DNA as template. One entry per CDR3 protein, called by TCRdb with MiXCR from the reads. The sample includes about 42,000 distinct CDR3 sequences, about 70% of them seen just once. The sample consisted of sorted CD4+, CD8+, or CD8+CD57+ T cells (not recorded which) from PBMCs. This sequence originates from a human donor in good health, serving as a control. The V gene is TRBV29-1, the J gene TRBJ1-1, with D tentatively TRBD1 (6 bases). CDR3 in amino acids: CSVEGGLTEAFF. The CDR3 DNA reads as TGCAGCGTTGAGGGGGGCCTCACTGAAGCTTTCTTT. The full variable domain, rest sourced from reference TRBV29-1 and TRBJ1-1, is SAVISQKPSRDICQRGTSLTIQCQVDSQVTMMFWYRQQPGQSLTLIATANQGSEATYESGFVIDKFPISRPNLTFSTLTVSNMSPEDSSIYLCSVEGGLTEAFFGQGTRLTVV.